The clone carrying this T cell receptor (beta chain) was seen once. The participants were between roughly 18 and 100 years old and came from under 25 US areas. CDR3 length: 16 amino acids. Trimming shortened V by 4 bases and J by 1 base, and 17 bases separated the two germline ends. Germline V CDR1 and CDR2: MDHEN, SYDVKM. These data originate in a study of blood T cell repertoires in COVID-19. Study overall: Sites in the United States, Italy and Spain provided acute and convalescent COVID-19 samples. PBMCs, B-cell-depleted T cells, or T cells provided the cDNA or gDNA that made up the material.

In the authors' workflow: Counts of nucleated cells, estimated from reference gene primer amplification, were obtained. Produced via immunoSEQ multiplex PCR; TCRdb's table is partial and in-frame only. V and J calls and clone size come straight from that table; D and trimming were deduced from the DNA. The sample has fewer than 350,000 clones, 70% to 90% seen once; the top ten hold around 4.2%. Source material: PBMCs or T cells enriched from blood (not recorded which). The rearrangement joins TRBV28 to TRBJ2-7; D is perhaps TRBD1 (6 bases). This TCR was recovered from a woman aged 40 to 55 with acute COVID-19. CDR3 in DNA: TGTGCCAGCAGTTCGACAGGTCCCCACGGGTCCTACGAGCAGTACTTC. Its translation: CASSSTGPHGSYEQYF.